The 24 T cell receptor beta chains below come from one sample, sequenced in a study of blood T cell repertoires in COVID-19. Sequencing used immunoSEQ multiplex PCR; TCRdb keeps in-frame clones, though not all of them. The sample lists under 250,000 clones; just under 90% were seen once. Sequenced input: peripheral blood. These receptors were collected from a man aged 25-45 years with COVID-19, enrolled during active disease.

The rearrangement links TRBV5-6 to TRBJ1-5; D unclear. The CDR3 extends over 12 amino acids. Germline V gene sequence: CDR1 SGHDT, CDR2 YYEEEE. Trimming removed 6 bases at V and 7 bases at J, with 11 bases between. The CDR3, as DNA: TGTGCCAGCACCCCGCGAAGCCAGCCCCAGCATTTT. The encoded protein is CASTPRSQPQHF.

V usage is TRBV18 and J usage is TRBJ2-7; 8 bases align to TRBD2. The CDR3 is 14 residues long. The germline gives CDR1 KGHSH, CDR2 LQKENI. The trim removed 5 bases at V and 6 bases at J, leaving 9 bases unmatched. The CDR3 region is CASSFGGGSGEQYF. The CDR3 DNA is TGTGCCAGCTCATTCGGGGGGGGAAGCGGCGAGCAGTACTTC.

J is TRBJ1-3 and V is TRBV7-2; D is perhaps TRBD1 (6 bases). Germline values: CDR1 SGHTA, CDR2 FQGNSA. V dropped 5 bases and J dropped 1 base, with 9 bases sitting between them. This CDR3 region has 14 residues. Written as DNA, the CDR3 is TGTGCCAGCAGCATCGGGACATCTGGAAACACCATATATTTT. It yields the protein CASSIGTSGNTIYF.

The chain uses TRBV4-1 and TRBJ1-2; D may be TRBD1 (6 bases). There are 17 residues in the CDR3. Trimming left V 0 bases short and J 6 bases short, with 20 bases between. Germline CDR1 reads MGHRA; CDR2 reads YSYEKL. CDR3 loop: CASSQDRTGGGIDGYTF. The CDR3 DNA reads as TGCGCCAGCAGCCAAGATCGAACGGGGGGGGGCATCGATGGCTACACCTTC.

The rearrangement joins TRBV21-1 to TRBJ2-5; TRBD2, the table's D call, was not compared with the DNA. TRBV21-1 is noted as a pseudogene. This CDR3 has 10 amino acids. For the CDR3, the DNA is TGTGCCACCCCGGGGGAGACCCAGTACTTC. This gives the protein CATPGETQYF.

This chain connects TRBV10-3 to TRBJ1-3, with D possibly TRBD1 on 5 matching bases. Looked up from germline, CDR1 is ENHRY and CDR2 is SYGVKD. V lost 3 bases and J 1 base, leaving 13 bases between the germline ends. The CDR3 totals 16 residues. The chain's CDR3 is CAISDMTDLSGNTIYF. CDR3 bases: TGTGCCATCAGTGACATGACAGATCTATCTGGAAACACCATATATTTT.

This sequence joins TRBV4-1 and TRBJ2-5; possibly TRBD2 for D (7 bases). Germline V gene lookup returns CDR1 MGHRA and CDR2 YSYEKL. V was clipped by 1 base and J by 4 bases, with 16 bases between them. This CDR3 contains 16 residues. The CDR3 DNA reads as TGCGCCAGCAGCCAAGGTGTATTGGGAGGGGGAGAGACCCAGTACTTC. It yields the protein CASSQGVLGGGETQYF.

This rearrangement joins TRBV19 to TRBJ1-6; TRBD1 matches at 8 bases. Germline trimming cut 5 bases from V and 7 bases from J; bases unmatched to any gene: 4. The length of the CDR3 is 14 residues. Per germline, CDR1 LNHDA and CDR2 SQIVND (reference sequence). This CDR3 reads CASSWDRSNSPLHF. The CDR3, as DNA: TGTGCCAGTAGTTGGGACAGGTCGAATTCACCCCTCCACTTT.

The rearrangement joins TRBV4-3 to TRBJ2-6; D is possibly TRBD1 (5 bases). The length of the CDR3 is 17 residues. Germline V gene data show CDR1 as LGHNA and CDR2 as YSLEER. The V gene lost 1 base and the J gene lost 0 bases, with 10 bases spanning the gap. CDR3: CASSQATGTSGANVLTF. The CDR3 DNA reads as TGCGCCAGCAGCCAAGCTACAGGAACCTCTGGGGCCAACGTCCTGACTTTC.

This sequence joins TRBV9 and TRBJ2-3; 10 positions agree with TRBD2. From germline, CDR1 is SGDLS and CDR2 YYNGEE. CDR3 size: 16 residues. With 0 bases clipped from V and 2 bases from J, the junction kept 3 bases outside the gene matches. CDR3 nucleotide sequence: TGTGCCAGCAGCGTAGTGACTAGCGGGCACACAGATACGCAGTATTTT. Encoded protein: CASSVVTSGHTDTQYF.

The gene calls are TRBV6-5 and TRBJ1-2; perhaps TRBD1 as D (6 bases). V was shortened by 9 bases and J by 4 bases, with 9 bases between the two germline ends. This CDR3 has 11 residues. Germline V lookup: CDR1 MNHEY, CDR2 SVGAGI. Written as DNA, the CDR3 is TGTGCCAGTCAGGACAGCTATGGCTACACCTTC. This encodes CASQDSYGYTF.

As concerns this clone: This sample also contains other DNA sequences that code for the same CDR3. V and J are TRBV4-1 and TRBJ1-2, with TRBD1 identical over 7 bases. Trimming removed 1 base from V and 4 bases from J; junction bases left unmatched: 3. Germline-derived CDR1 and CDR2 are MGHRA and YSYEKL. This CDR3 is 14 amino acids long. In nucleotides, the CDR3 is TGCGCCAGCAGCCAAGGACAGGGAAGCTATGGCTACACCTTC. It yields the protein CASSQGQGSYGYTF.

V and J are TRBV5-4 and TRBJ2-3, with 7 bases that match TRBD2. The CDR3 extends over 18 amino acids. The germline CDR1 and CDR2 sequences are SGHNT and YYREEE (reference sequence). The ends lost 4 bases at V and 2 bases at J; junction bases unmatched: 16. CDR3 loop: CASSPSSSSGPTTDTQYF. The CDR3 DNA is TGTGCCAGCAGCCCATCATCCTCTAGCGGTCCCACCACAGATACGCAGTATTTT.

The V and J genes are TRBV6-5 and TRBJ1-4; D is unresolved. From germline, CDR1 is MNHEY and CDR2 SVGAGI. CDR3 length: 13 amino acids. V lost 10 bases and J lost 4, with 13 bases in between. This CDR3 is CATSRVFNEKLFF. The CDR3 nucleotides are TGTGCCACCTCCCGTGTCTTTAATGAAAAACTGTTTTTT.

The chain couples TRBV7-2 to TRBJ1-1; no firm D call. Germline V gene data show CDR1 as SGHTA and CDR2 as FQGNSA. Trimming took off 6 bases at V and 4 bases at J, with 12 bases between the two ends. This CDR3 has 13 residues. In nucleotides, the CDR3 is TGTGCCAGCAGTTTCCCCCCCTTCACTGAAGCTTTCTTT. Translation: CASSFPPFTEAFF.

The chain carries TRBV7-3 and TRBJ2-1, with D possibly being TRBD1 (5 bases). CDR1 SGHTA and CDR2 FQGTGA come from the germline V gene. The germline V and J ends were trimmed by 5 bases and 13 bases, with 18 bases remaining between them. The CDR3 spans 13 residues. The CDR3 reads CASSPRLQGEQFF. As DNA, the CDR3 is TGTGCCAGCAGCCCCCGTTTGCAGGGCGAACAGTTCTTC.

As DNA, the CDR3 is TGTGCCAGCAGCTTACTACAGGGTAGCACTGAAGCTTTCTTT. Protein sequence: CASSLLQGSTEAFF. J is TRBJ1-1 and V is TRBV7-9; TRBD1 might be the D (6 bases). V shed 2 bases and J shed 4 bases, with 11 bases lying between them. Germline V gene data show CDR1 as SEHNR and CDR2 as FQNEAQ (reference sequence). The CDR3 length is 14 residues.

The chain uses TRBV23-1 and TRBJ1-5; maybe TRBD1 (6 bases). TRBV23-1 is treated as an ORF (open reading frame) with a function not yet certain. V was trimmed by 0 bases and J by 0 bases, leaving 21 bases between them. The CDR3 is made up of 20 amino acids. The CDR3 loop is CASSQSRTETPTYSNQPQHF. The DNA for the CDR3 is TGCGCCAGCAGTCAATCGCGGACAGAAACACCAACTTATAGCAATCAGCCCCAGCATTTT.

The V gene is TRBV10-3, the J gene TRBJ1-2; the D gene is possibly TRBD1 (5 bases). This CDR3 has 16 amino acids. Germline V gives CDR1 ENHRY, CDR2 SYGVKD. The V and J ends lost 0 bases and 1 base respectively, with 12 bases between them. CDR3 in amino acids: CAISESTYRLNYGYTF. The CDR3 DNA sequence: TGTGCCATCAGTGAGTCGACGTACAGGCTTAACTATGGCTACACCTTC.

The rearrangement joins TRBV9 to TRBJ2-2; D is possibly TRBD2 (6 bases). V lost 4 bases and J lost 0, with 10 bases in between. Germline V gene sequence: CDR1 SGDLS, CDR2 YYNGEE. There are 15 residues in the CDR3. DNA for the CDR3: TGTGCCAGCAGCTCCCGCGGGGCGAACACCGGGGAGCTGTTTTTT. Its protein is CASSSRGANTGELFF. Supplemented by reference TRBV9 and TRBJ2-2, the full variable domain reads DSGVTQTPKHLITATGQRVTLRCSPRSGDLSVYWYQQSLDQGLQFLIQYYNGEERAKGNILERFSAQQFPDLHSELNLSSLELGDSALYFCASSSRGANTGELFFGEGSRLTVL.

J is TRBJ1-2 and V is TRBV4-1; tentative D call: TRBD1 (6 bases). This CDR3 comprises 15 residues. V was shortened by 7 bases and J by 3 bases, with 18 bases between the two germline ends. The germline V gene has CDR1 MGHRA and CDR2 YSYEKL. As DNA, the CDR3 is TGCGCCAGCACCCTGACCGACAGGACCCACTATGGCTACACCTTC. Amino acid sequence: CASTLTDRTHYGYTF.

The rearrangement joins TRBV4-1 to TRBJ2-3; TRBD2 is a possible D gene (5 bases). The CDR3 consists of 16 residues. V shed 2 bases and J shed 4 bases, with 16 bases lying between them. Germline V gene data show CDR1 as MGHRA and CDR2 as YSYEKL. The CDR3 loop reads CASSQQTTRASDTQYF. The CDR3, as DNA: TGCGCCAGCAGCCAACAGACTACCCGGGCATCAGATACGCAGTATTTT.

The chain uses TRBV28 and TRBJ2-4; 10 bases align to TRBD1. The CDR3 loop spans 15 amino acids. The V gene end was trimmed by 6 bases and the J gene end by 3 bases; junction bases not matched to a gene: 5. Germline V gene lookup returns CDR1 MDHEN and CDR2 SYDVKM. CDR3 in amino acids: CASRTGGADKNIQYF. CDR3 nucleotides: TGTGCCAGCAGGACAGGGGGCGCGGACAAAAACATTCAGTACTTC. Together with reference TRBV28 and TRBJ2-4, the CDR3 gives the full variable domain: DVKVTQSSRYLVKRTGEKVFLECVQDMDHENMFWYRQDPGLGLRLIYFSYDVKMKEKGDIPEGYSVSREKKERFSLILESASTNQTSMYLCASRTGGADKNIQYFGAGTRLSVL.

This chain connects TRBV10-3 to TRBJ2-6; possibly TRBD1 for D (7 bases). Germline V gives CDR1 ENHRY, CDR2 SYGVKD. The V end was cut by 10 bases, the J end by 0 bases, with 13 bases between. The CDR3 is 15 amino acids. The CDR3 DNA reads TGTGCCACGCGGGACAGCCGCTCTGGGGCCAACGTCCTGACTTTC. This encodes CATRDSRSGANVLTF.